The TCR beta chain described here comes from a study of T cell responses to AZD1222 COVID-19 vaccine. The table came from immunoSEQ multiplex PCR; TCRdb's copy has only in-frame clones and leaves some out. In the table there are 25,000 to 35,000 clones, around 80% of which are singletons. This CDR3 has 14 residues. J was trimmed by 7 bases and V by 7 bases; bases with no gene match: 11. CDR1 and CDR2 from the germline V gene are KGHSH and LQKENI. J is TRBJ1-1 and V is TRBV18; 8 bases agree with TRBD1. The sequence was obtained from an adult in good health. Sequenced material: peripheral blood, taken on day 0 of AZD1222 vaccination. Here the CDR3 DNA reads TGTGCCAGCTTAGACCAGGGGGCCCTGTTTGAAGCTTTCTTT. The encoded protein is CASLDQGALFEAFF. Filled out from reference TRBV18 and TRBJ1-1, the complete variable domain reads NAGVMQNPRHLVRRRGQEARLRCSPMKGHSHVYWYRQLPEEGLKFMVYLQKENIIDESGMPKERFSAEFPKEGPSILRIQQVVRGDSAAYFCASLDQGALFEAFFGQGTRLTVV.